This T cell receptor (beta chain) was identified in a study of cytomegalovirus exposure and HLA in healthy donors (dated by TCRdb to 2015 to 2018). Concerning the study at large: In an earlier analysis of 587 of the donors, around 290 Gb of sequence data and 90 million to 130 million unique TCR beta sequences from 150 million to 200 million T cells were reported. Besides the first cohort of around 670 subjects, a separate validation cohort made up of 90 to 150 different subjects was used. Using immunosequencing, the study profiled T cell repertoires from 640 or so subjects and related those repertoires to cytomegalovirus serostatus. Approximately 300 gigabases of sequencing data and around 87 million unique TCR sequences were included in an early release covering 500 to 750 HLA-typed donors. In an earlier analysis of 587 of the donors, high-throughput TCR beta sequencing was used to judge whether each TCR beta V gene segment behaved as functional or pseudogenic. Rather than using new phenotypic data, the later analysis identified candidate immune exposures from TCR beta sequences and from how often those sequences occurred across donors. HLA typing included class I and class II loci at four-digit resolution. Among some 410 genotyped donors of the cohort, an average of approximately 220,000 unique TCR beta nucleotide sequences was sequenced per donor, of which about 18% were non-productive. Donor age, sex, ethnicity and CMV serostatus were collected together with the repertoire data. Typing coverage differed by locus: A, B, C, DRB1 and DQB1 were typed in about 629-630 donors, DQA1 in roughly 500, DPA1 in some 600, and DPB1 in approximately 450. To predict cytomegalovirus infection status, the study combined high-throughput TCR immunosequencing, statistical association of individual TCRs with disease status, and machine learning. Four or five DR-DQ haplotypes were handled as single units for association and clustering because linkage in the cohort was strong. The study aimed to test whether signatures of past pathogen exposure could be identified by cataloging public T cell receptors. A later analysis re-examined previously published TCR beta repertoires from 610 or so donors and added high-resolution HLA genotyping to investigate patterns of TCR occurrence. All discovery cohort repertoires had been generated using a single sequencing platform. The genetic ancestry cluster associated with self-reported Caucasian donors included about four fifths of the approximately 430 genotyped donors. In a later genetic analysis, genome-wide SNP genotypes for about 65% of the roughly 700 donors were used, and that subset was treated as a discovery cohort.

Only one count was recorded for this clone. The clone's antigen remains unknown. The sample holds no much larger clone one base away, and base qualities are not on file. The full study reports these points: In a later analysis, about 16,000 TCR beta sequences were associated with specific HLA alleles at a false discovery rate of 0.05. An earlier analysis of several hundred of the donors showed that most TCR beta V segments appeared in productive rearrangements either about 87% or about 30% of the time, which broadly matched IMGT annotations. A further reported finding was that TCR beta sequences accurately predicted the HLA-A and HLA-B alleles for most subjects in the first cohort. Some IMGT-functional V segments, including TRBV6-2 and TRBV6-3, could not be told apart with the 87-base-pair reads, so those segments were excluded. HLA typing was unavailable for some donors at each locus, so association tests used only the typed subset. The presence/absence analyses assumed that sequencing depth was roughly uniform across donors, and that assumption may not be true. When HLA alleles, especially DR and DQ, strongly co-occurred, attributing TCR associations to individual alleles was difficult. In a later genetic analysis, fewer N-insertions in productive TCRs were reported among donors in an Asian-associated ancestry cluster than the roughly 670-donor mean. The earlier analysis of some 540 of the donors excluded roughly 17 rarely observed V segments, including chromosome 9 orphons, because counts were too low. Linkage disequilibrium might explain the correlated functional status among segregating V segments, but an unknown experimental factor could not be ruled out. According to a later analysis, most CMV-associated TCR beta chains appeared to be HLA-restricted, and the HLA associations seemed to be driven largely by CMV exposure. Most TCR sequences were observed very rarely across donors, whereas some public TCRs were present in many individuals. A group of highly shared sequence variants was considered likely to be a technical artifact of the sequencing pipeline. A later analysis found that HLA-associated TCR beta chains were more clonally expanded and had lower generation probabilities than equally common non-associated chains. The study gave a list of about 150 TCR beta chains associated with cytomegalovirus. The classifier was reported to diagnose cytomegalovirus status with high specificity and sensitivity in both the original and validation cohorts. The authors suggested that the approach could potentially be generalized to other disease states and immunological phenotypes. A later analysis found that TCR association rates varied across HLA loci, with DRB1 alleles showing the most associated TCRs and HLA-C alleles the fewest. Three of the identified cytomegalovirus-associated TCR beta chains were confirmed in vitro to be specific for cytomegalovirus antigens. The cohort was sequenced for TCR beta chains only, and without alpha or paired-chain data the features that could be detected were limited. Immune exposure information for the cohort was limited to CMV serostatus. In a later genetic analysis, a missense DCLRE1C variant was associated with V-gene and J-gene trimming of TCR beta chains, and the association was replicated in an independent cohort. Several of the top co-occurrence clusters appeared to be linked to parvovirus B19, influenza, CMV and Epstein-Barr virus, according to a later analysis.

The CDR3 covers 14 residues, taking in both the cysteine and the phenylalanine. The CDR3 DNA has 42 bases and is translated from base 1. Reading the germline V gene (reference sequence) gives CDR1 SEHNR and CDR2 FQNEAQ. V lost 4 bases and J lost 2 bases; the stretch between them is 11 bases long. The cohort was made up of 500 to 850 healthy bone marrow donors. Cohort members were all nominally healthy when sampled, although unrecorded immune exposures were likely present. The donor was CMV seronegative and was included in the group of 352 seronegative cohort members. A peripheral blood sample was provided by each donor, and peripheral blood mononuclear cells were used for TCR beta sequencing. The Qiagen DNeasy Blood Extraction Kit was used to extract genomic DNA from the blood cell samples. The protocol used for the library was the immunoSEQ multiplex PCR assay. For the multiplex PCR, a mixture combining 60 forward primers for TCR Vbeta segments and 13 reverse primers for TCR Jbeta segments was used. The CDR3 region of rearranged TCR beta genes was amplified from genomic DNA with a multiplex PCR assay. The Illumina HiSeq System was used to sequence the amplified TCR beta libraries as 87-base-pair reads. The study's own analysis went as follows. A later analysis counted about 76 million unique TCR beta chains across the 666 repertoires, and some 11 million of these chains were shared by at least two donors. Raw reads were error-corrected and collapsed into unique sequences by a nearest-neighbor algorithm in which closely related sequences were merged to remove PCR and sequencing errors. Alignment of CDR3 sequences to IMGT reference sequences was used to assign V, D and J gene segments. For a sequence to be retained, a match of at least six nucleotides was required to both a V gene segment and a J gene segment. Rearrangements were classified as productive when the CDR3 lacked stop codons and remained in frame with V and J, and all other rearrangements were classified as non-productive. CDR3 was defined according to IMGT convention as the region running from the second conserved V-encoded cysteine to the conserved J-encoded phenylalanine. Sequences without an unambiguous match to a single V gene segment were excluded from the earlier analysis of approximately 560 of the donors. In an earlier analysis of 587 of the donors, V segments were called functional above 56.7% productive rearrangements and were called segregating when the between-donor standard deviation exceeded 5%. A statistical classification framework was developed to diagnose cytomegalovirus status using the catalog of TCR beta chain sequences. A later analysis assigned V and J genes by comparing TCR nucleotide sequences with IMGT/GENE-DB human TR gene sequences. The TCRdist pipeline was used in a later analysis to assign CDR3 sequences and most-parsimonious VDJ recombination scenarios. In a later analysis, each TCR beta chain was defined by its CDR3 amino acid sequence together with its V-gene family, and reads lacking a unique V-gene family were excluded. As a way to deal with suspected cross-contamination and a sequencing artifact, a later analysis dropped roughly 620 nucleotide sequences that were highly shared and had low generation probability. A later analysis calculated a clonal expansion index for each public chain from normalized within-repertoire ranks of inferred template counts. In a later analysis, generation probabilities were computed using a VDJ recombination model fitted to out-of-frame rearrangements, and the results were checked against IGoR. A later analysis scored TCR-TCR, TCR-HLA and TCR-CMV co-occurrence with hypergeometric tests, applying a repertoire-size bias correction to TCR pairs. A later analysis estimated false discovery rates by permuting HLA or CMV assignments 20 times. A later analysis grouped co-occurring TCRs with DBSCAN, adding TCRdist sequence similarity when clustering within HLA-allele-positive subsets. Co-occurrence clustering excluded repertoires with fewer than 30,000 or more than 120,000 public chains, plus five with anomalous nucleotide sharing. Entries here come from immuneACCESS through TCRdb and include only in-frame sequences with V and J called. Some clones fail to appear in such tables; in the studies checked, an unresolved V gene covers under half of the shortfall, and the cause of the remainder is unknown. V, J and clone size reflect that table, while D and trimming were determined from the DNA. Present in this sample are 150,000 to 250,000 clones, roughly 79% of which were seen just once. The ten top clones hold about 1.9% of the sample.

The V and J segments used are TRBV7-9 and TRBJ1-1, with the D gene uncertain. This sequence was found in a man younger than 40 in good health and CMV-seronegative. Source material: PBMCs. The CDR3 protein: CASSSPILNTEAFF. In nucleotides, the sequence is TGTGCCAGCAGCTCGCCCATCCTAAACACTGAAGCTTTCTTT.